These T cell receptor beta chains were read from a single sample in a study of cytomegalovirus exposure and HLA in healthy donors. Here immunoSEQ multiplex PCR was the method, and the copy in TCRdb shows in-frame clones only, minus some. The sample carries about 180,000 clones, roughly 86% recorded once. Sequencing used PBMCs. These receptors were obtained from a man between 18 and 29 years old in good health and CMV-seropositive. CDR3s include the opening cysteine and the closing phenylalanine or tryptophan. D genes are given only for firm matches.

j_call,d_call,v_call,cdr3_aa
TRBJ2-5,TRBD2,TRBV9,CASSVGGGGGTEETQYF
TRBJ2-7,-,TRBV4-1,CASSQGETGTYEQYF
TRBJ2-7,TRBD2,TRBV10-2,CASSDTSGPYEQYF
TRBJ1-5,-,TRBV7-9,CASSFGNQPQHF
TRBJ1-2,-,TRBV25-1,CASGAPGSPYGYTF
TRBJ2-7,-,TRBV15,CATSVTSGSSYEQYF
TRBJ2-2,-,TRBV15,CATSRERGLINTGELFF
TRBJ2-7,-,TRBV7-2,CASSPPWGRERNEQYF
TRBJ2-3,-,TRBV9,CASSVATNPATDTQYF
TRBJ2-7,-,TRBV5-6,CASSFGQSPAEQYF
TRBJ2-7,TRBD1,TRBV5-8,CASSLIGQGAYEQYF
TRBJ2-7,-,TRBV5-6,CASSFGGYEQYF
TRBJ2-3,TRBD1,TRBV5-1,CASIGGSHTDTQYF
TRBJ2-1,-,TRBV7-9,CASRLEGGPYNEQFF
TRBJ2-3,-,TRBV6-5,CASSYSKGDTQYF
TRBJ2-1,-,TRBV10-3,CATDVGGSNNEQFF
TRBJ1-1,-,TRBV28,CALSGLGTEAFF
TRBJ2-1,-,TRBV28,CASSLLGGGQNEQFF
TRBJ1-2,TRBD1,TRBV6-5,CASSYSRDSYGYTF
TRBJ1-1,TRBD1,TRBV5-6,CASSLSRDRGIGTEAFF
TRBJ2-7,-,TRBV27,CTSKGLHYEQYF
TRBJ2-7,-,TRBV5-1,CASSDSRDEQYF
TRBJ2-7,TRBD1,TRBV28,CASSADRFREEQYF
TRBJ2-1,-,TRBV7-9,CATGRLPSNEQFF
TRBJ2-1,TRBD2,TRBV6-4,CASSGLAGGNEQFF
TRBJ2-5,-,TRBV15,CATSRDHREETQYF
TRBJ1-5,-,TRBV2,CASSERAAEQPQHF
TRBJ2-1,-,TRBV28,CASSRSFLGEFF
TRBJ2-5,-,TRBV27,CASSLSLGGTQYF
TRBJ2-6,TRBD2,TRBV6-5,CASSYDGGVSNVLTF
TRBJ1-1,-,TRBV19,CASSQWRQLNTEAFF
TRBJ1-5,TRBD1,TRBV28,CASSPTGLGQPQHF
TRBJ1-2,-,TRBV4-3,CASSQGDGYTF
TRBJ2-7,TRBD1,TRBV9,CASSVGTARSYEQYF
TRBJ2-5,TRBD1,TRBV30,CAWRGTGYVGTQYF
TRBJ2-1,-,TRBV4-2,CASSQDLWDFSYNEQFF
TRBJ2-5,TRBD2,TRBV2,CASSVRAGGHEETQYF
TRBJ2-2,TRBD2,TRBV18,CASSPRGNHGELFF
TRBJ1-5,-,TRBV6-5,CASTLLRSQPQHF
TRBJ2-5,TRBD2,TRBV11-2,CASSSLQRGAKETQYF
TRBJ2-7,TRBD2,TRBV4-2,CASSQERGAYEQYF
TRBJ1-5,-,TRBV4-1,CASSQGGQGHQPQHF
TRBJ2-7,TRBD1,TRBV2,CASRHRGTDLYEQYF
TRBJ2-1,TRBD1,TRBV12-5,CASEGWDRNNEQFF
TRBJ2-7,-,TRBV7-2,CASSLVQGSYEQYF
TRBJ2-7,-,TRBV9,CASSVGVAAYEQYF
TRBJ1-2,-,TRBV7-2,CASSLVSRFSNYGYTF
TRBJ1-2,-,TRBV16,CASSTTEVYGYTF
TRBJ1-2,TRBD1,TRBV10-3,CAISDDREVWGYTF
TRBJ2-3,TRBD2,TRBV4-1,CASSQFPRTSGRAPDTQYF
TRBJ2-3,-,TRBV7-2,CASSLGLTKVTQYF
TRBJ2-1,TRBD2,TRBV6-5,CASSYWSSGDTEQFF
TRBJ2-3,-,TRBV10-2,CASSDGHPGTDTQYF
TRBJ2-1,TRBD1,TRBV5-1,CASSGGDRGPNEQFF
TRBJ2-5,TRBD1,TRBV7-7,CASSPTGAQETQYF
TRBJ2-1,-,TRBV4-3,CASSQEITYNEQFF
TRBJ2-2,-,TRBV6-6,CASSLFTGELFF
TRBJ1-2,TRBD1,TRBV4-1,CASSQSPGTGDGYTF